The 18 T cell receptor beta chains reported below all come from one sample, sequenced in a study of blood T cells in healthy people across ages. The use of a sample-barcoded 5' primer and a J-beta primer mix characterized a second PCR of 7 to 11 cycles. TCRdb re-called the 5' RACE reads through MiXCR, storing one row per CDR3 protein. The sample holds more than 700,000 distinct CDR3 sequences, 46% seen once. Sequencing input: blood. The receptor set was obtained from a man older than 75 in good health.

The chain employs TRBV11-2 and TRBJ1-1; D remains unclear. CDR3 length equals 14 residues. The V end lost 1 base, the J end lost 4 bases, and 10 bases lay between the germline ends. Germline V gives CDR1 SGHAT, CDR2 FQNNGV. CDR3 sequence: CASSLGASTTEAFF. CDR3 sequence (DNA): TGTGCCAGCAGCTTAGGTGCGTCGACCACTGAAGCTTTCTTT. Filled out from reference TRBV11-2 and TRBJ1-1, the complete variable domain reads EAGVAQSPRYKIIEKRQSVAFWCNPISGHATLYWYQQILGQGPKLLIQFQNNGVVDDSQLPKDRFSAERLKGVDSTLKIQPAKLEDSAVYLCASSLGASTTEAFFGQGTRLTVV.

The rearrangement joins TRBV20-1 to TRBJ1-5; 7 bases line up with TRBD1. The V gene end was trimmed by 6 bases and the J gene end by 2 bases; junction bases not matched to a gene: 7. The V gene's germline CDR1 is DFQATT and CDR2 SNEGSKA (reference sequence). The CDR3 is 14 residues long. The CDR3 region has the DNA TGCAGTGCCCACTTCGGACAGGGCAATCAGCCCCAGCATTTT. It yields the protein CSAHFGQGNQPQHF.

This clonotype was observed many times. This sequence joins TRBV29-1 and TRBJ2-7; 9 bases match TRBD1. The CDR3 contains 13 residues. The V gene's germline CDR1 is SQVTM and CDR2 ANQGSEA. Trimming took 4 bases from V and 7 from J; bases not matched to a gene: 8. CDR3: CSVARDRVWEQYF. The DNA for the CDR3 is TGCAGCGTTGCGCGGGACAGGGTATGGGAGCAGTACTTC.

This clonotype has a handful of counts. A much larger clone differs from this one at a single base, so this may be a read error. The genes are TRBV5-1 and TRBJ2-1; 7 positions match TRBD1. J was trimmed by 4 bases and V by 6 bases; bases with no gene match: 7. Germline lookup yields CDR1 SGHRS and CDR2 YFSETQ. This CDR3 has 14 residues. CDR3 bases: TGCGCCAGCAACCCTCAACAGGGGTACAATGAGCAGTTCTTC. Translated, it gives CASNPQQGYNEQFF.

As regards this clonotype: A much larger clonotype is one base distant, so this may be a read error. This sequence joins TRBV29-1 and TRBJ1-2, with D maybe TRBD1 (6 bases). This CDR3 is 15 amino acids long. V was clipped by 4 bases and J by 8 bases, with 23 bases between them. Germline values: CDR1 SQVTM, CDR2 ANQGSEA. The CDR3 sequence: CSVAPHLRAGEGYTF. As DNA, the CDR3 is TGCAGCGTTGCTCCCCACCTTAGGGCAGGGGAAGGCTACACCTTC.

The V and J genes are TRBV3-1 and TRBJ2-4, with 10 bases lining up with TRBD1. Germline values: CDR1 LGHDT, CDR2 YNNKEL (reference sequence). J gave up 13 bases and V 6 bases, and 9 bases lay outside the gene matches. The CDR3 is made up of 13 amino acids. CDR3 DNA sequence: TGTGCCAGCAGGATGACAGGGGGCGCTGAGCAGTACTTC. This codes for CASRMTGGAEQYF.

J is TRBJ1-5 and V is TRBV28, with 7 nucleotides matching TRBD1. This CDR3 contains 16 residues. V was clipped by 1 base and J by 4 bases; unmatched bases: 7. Per germline, CDR1 MDHEN and CDR2 SYDVKM. CDR3 in amino acids: CASSLYRGQLNQPQHF. Written as DNA, the CDR3 is TGTGCCAGCAGTTTATATAGGGGACAGTTGAATCAGCCCCAGCATTTT.

In its sample, this clonotype was seen many times. V usage is TRBV29-1 and J usage is TRBJ2-5; D ambiguous. V was cut by 6 bases and J by 1 base, with 12 bases left in between. Germline V CDR1 and CDR2: SQVTM, ANQGSEA. The CDR3 length is 13 residues. CDR3 loop: CSVSLGGQETQYF. CDR3 coding DNA: TGCAGCGTGAGCCTTGGCGGCCAAGAGACCCAGTACTTC.

The genes are TRBV4-3 and TRBJ2-7; TRBD2 aligns across 10 bases. The CDR3 consists of 17 residues. CDR1 and CDR2 from the germline V gene are LGHNA and YSLEER. J lost 5 bases, V lost 0 bases, and 10 bases had no gene match. The CDR3 nucleotides read TGCGCCAGCAGCCAAGAGGCAAGCGGGAGGGGGCTCAACGAGCAGTACTTC. It encodes CASSQEASGRGLNEQYF.

The chain recombines TRBV28 with TRBJ2-1, with 7 bases that match TRBD1. The closer fit of TRBJ2-7 to the DNA end suggests the J call may be wrong. Germline CDR1 MDHEN, CDR2 SYDVKM. This CDR3 is 16 amino acids long. The CDR3 is CASSLMGQSSYNEQYF. The CDR3 DNA reads TGTGCCAGCAGTTTAATGGGACAGAGCTCCTACAATGAGCAGTACTTC.

The chain's CDR3 is CSANSLSGAYLSYEQYF. CDR3 sequence (DNA): TGCAGTGCTAATTCCCTTTCGGGGGCTTACCTCTCCTACGAGCAGTACTTC. The chain recombines TRBV20-1 with TRBJ2-4; the D call may be TRBD1 or TRBD2 (6 bases each). The assigned J gene may be wrong: the sequence end matches TRBJ2-7 better. The germline gives CDR1 DFQATT, CDR2 SNEGSKA (reference sequence). This CDR3 region has 17 residues.

This rearrangement joins TRBV29-1 to TRBJ2-1, with D uncertain. The CDR3 totals 14 residues. Germline CDR1 SQVTM, CDR2 ANQGSEA. V was shortened by 0 bases and J by 3 bases, with 9 bases between the two germline ends. The CDR3 loop is CSVEDYANYNEQFF. CDR3 sequence (DNA): TGCAGCGTTGAAGATTACGCGAACTACAATGAGCAGTTCTTC.

This clonotype occurred a few times. The chain combines TRBV7-3 with TRBJ2-1, with TRBD1 as a possible D gene (6 bases). Between the trimmed V and J ends, which lost 5 bases and 8 bases, there was a span of 19 bases. The CDR3 is 15 amino acids. Germline-derived CDR1 and CDR2 are SGHTA and FQGTGA. In nucleotides, the CDR3 is TGTGCCAGCAGCGTGAGTCGGGACAAAAGGTATGAGCAGTTCTTC. Translating gives CASSVSRDKRYEQFF.

This chain connects TRBV29-1 to TRBJ2-1; 9 nucleotides line up with TRBD1. J gave up 4 bases and V 3 bases, and 7 bases lay outside the gene matches. CDR1 SQVTM and CDR2 ANQGSEA come from the germline V gene. CDR3 length: 15 amino acids. CDR3 sequence: CSVDHRGQIYNEQFF. For the CDR3, the DNA is TGCAGCGTTGACCACAGGGGGCAAATTTACAATGAGCAGTTCTTC.

CDR3 bases: TGTGCCACCAGTGATGCAGAACCGTCATTCCAAGAGACCCAGTACTTC. It codes for CATSDAEPSFQETQYF. This chain joins TRBV24-1 and TRBJ2-5; no definite D call. The CDR3 covers 16 residues. Trimming shortened V by 3 bases and J by 1 base, and 14 bases separated the two germline ends. Germline CDR1 and CDR2: KGHDR and SFDVKD.

This chain uses TRBV12-3 or TRBV12-4 with TRBJ2-4; possible D gene TRBD1, 5 bases. This CDR3 is 16 amino acids long. Trimming removed 3 bases at V and 9 bases at J, with 21 bases between. The CDR3 region is CASSFPLGASAGIQYF. As DNA, the CDR3 is TGTGCCAGCAGTTTCCCCCTTGGGGCCTCCGCCGGCATTCAGTACTTC.

This clonotype was seen only once. The V call is TRBV12-3 or TRBV12-4, the J call TRBJ2-1; D possibly corresponds to TRBD1 (7 bases). Trimming pared 0 bases from V and 8 bases from J, leaving 17 bases between. There are 16 residues in the CDR3. CDR3 nucleotides: TGTGCCAGCAGTTTAGCGGTAGGAGGGGGCAGCGATGAGCAGTTCTTC. This gives the protein CASSLAVGGGSDEQFF.

This clonotype was seen just once. This chain uses TRBV6-2 or TRBV6-3 with TRBJ2-5; a weak D match, TRBD1 (5 bases). This CDR3 spans 13 amino acids. The V end was cut by 5 bases, the J end by 11 bases, with 18 bases between. CDR1 is MNHEY and CDR2 is SVGEGT in the germline V gene. The chain's CDR3 is CASSGTRVGEQYF. The CDR3 region has the DNA TGTGCCAGCAGTGGAACCAGGGTAGGTGAGCAGTACTTC.